The entry below describes one T cell receptor (beta chain). What it binds is unknown. The CDR3 totals 12 residues. Germline CDR1 and CDR2: SQVTM and ANQGSEA. Trimming cost V 4 bases and J 1 base, with 8 bases left between them. The data originate from a study of healthy donors' naive CD4 and CD8 T cells. The study, taken as a whole, reports: CDR3 charge plus V and J genes appeared to account for 10% to 15% of CD4/CD8 variance.

TCR libraries were built from 500 to 550 ng of total RNA by linear amplification. TCRdb redid the calling of the reads with MiXCR, one entry per CDR3 protein. The data hold approximately 180,000 distinct CDR3 sequences, with under 85% observed a single time. The V and J genes are TRBV29-1 and TRBJ2-7; D possibly corresponds to TRBD2 (5 bases). The sequence was collected from a pool of human donors in good health; the sample pools cells from several healthy donors. Sequenced sample: naive CD4+ and CD8+ T cells sorted from blood, pooled from several donors. CDR3: CSVARTSYEQYF. CDR3 in DNA: TGCAGCGTTGCTAGGACTTCCTACGAGCAGTACTTC.